This entry describes one TCR beta chain. What it binds is not known. The trim removed 3 bases at V and 1 base at J, leaving 1 base unmatched. There are 15 residues in the CDR3. The germline gives CDR1 KGHDR, CDR2 SFDVKD. This record belongs to a study of T-cell reconstitution after alpha-beta-depleted transplantation in children. As it was prepared, the TCRbeta library received unique molecular identifiers. TCRdb re-analysed the PCR reads in MiXCR, keeping a single row per CDR3 protein. This sample carries about 250,000 distinct CDR3 sequences, roughly a quarter of them seen once, and the ten largest clones take 4.8%. Findings of the study overall: Fresh T-cell production supplied most of the T-cell counts and diversity seen one year after transplant.

The origin of this receptor is a female patient between 2 and 10 years old who had a stem cell transplant for congenital amegakaryocytic thrombocytopenia, so the T cells may come from the graft donor. Sample: PBMCs, mostly from graft donor cells, taken 360 days after TCRalphabeta/CD19-depleted stem cell transplant. V is TRBV24-1 and J is TRBJ2-2; 7 bases are shared with TRBD2. CDR3 sequence reads: CATSDLAENTGELFF. CDR3 DNA: TGTGCCACCAGTGATCTAGCGGAGAACACCGGGGAGCTGTTTTTT.